A single sample is the source of the 20 T cell receptor beta chains below, sequenced in a study of shared clonotypes between healthy human individuals. Only in-frame clones appear in the TCRdb table, and some are missing; sequencing was by immunoSEQ multiplex PCR. The sample gives around 500,000 clones, 60% to 85% of which show up once; 10% to 15% is in the top ten. The sequencing input was PBMCs. These receptors were obtained from a woman between 35 and 50 years old in good health. Some clones in this sample may be carry-over from other donors' samples.

This clone was observed once. This chain uses TRBV6-1 with TRBJ2-5; D is undetermined. The ends were cut back, 5 bases at V and 5 bases at J, with 18 bases in the middle. This CDR3 is 15 amino acids long. Per germline, CDR1 MNHNS and CDR2 SASEGT. The CDR3, as DNA: TGTGCCAGCAGTAAAATGATGGAGTATTGGGAGACCCAGTACTTC. It specifies CASSKMMEYWETQYF.

J is TRBJ2-5 and V is TRBV5-6, with 11 bases matching TRBD2. The CDR3 loop spans 17 amino acids. Germline CDR1 is SGHDT and CDR2 is YYEEEE. With V trimmed by 4 bases and J by 2 bases, 10 bases remained unmatched. CDR3 nucleotides: TGTGCCAGCAGCCGACTAGCGGGATCTGTTCCACAAGAGACCCAGTACTTC. The encoded protein is CASSRLAGSVPQETQYF.

The chain is built from TRBV4-1 and TRBJ1-1; a weak D match, TRBD1 (6 bases). This CDR3 spans 15 amino acids. V was pared by 1 base and J by 11 bases, with 20 bases between. The V gene's germline CDR1 is MGHRA and CDR2 YSYEKL. CDR3: CASSQGLGGPGTAFF. CDR3 nucleotide sequence: TGCGCCAGCAGCCAAGGCCTCGGGGGGCCAGGCACGGCTTTCTTT.

The chain combines TRBV19 with TRBJ2-5, with TRBD2 matching 12 bases. The DNA end favors TRBJ2-7, so the J call may be wrong. CDR1 and CDR2 (germline): LNHDA, SQIVND (reference sequence). The length of the CDR3 is 15 residues. The CDR3 nucleotides are TGTGCCAGTAGTACCAGGACTAGCGGGATCAACGAGCAGTACTTC. Its protein product is CASSTRTSGINEQYF.

V is TRBV7-8 and J is TRBJ1-2; no firm D call. The germline V gene has CDR1 SGHVS and CDR2 FQNEAQ. The CDR3 is made up of 16 amino acids. Trimming took 4 bases from V and 5 from J, leaving 20 bases between them. The CDR3 spells CASSSTPRVTSYGYTF. DNA for the CDR3: TGTGCCAGCAGCTCAACCCCCCGAGTGACCTCATATGGCTACACCTTC.

This clone counts as medium-sized. The same CDR3 can be traced to other DNA sequences in this sample. This sequence joins TRBV27 and TRBJ1-2; the D gene is possibly TRBD1 (6 bases). CDR3 length: 14 amino acids. Trimming shortened V by 2 bases and J by 5 bases, and 12 bases separated the two germline ends. Germline CDR1 and CDR2: MNHEY and SMNVEV (reference sequence). The CDR3 sequence is CASSLQWQGYGYTF. The CDR3 coding sequence is TGTGCCAGCAGTTTACAGTGGCAGGGGTATGGCTACACCTTC.

The chain employs TRBV27 and TRBJ2-1, with D possibly being TRBD2 (5 bases). CDR3 length equals 16 residues. V lost 3 bases and J 1 base, leaving 13 bases between the germline ends. Germline-derived CDR1 and CDR2 are MNHEY and SMNVEV (reference sequence). Written as DNA, the CDR3 is TGTGCCAGCAGTTTGTATACTAGGCAATCCTACAATGAGCAGTTCTTC. This codes for CASSLYTRQSYNEQFF.

The CDR3, as DNA: TGTGCCAGCAGTGAGTCACAGGGAGCCTACGAGCAGTACTTC. Translation gives CASSESQGAYEQYF. The genes are TRBV2 and TRBJ2-7; weak D call: TRBD1 (6 bases). V was shortened by 3 bases and J by 2 bases, with 11 bases between the two germline ends. Per germline, CDR1 SNHLY and CDR2 FYNNEI. CDR3 length equals 14 residues. The full variable domain, its missing parts supplied by reference TRBV2 and TRBJ2-7, is EPEVTQTPSHQVTQMGQEVILRCVPISNHLYFYWYRQILGQKVEFLVSFYNNEISEKSEIFDDQFSVERPDGSNFTLKIRSTKLEDSAMYFCASSESQGAYEQYFGPGTRLTVT.

This clone has a handful of counts. The chain has TRBV7-2 and TRBJ2-7; D may be TRBD2 (5 bases). The V end was cut by 7 bases, the J end by 3 bases, with 13 bases between. Germline V CDR1 and CDR2: SGHTA, FQGNSA. The length of the CDR3 is 13 residues. CDR3: CASTQQRGYEQYF. The CDR3 region has the DNA TGTGCCAGCACACAACAACGGGGCTACGAGCAGTACTTC. Based on the CDR3 plus reference TRBV7-2 and TRBJ2-7, the full variable domain is GAGVSQSPSNKVTEKGKDVELRCDPISGHTALYWYRQSLGQGLEFLIYFQGNSAPDKSGLPSDRFSAERTGGSVSTLTIQRTQQEDSAVYLCASTQQRGYEQYFGPGTRLTVT.

This clone was found many times. Other nucleotide sequences from this sample produce the same CDR3. The J gene is TRBJ1-4, the V gene TRBV7-9; no clear D. Trimming removed 11 bases at V and 5 bases at J, with 12 bases between. CDR1 is SEHNR, CDR2 FQNEAQ, per germline (reference sequence). The CDR3 runs 12 residues. CDR3 in DNA: TGTGCCTGCCAGACGAGGAATGAAAAACTGTTTTTT. It yields the protein CACQTRNEKLFF.

Only a few counts were recorded for this clone. The chain combines TRBV18 with TRBJ2-2; possibly TRBD1 for D (5 bases). The CDR3 consists of 15 residues. Between the trimmed V and J ends, which lost 2 bases and 0 bases, there was a span of 7 bases. From germline, CDR1 is KGHSH and CDR2 LQKENI. CDR3 sequence: CASSPRGTNTGELFF. The CDR3 DNA reads TGTGCCAGCTCACCAAGGGGCACGAACACCGGGGAGCTGTTTTTT.

The chain joins TRBV11-1 to TRBJ1-2, with D possibly TRBD1 on 6 matching bases. V was clipped by 5 bases and J by 8 bases, with 15 bases between them. This CDR3 comprises 13 residues. Germline V CDR1 and CDR2: SGHAT, FQDESV (reference sequence). The CDR3 loop is CASSPLGARGYTF. CDR3 bases: TGTGCCAGCAGCCCCTTGGGGGCCCGGGGCTACACCTTC.

Worth noting for this clone: A far larger clone is one base from this, pointing to a likely read error. Other DNA variants within this sample encode the same CDR3. V usage is TRBV9 and J usage is TRBJ2-1; no clear D gene. Germline CDR1 SGDLS, CDR2 YYNGEE. This CDR3 region has 13 residues. Trimming took 0 bases from V and 5 from J, leaving 6 bases between them. CDR3 in DNA: TGTGCCAGCAGCGTAGGTGTCAACAATGAGCAGTTCTTC. This sequence encodes CASSVGVNNEQFF.

Written as DNA, the CDR3 is TGTGCCAGCAGTGAAGGGAAGGGGCGAGGCACAGATACGCAGTATTTT. This codes for CASSEGKGRGTDTQYF. The chain recombines TRBV2 with TRBJ2-3, with TRBD1 as a possible D gene (5 bases). Germline V gives CDR1 SNHLY, CDR2 FYNNEI. The CDR3 covers 16 residues. Trimming cost V 1 base and J 1 base, with 12 bases left between them.

The chain uses TRBV2 and TRBJ1-1; unclear D gene. The length of the CDR3 is 11 residues. Germline-derived CDR1 and CDR2 are SNHLY and FYNNEI. Trimming stripped 6 bases from V and 2 bases from J, with 4 bases between. Here the CDR3 DNA reads TGTGCCAGCAGGTTTAACACTGAAGCTTTCTTT. Protein sequence: CASRFNTEAFF.

V usage is TRBV30 and J usage is TRBJ2-5, with 7 nucleotides matching TRBD1. V shed 2 bases and J 4 bases; nucleotides not matched to a gene: 1. CDR3 length equals 12 residues. Looked up from germline, CDR1 is GTSNPN and CDR2 is SVGIG (reference sequence). In nucleotides, the CDR3 is TGTGCCTGGAGTAGGGGGCGAGAGACCCAGTACTTC. This codes for CAWSRGRETQYF.

The V call is TRBV30, the J call TRBJ2-2; D gene ambiguous. This CDR3 contains 12 residues. Deletions cut 2 bases from V and 3 bases from J, with 4 bases between. Germline loops: CDR1 GTSNPN, CDR2 SVGIG (reference sequence). The CDR3 spells CAWSPYTGELFF. The CDR3 nucleotides are TGTGCCTGGAGTCCTTACACCGGGGAGCTGTTTTTT.

The V gene is TRBV5-1, the J gene TRBJ1-1; D gene ambiguous. Per germline, CDR1 SGHRS and CDR2 YFSETQ. V was clipped by 0 bases and J by 1 base, with 7 bases between them. The CDR3 is made up of 14 amino acids. The CDR3 sequence is CASSLAEENTEAFF. The CDR3 DNA sequence: TGCGCCAGCAGCTTGGCGGAGGAGAACACTGAAGCTTTCTTT.

V usage is TRBV6-5 and J usage is TRBJ2-2; D remains unclear. V was shortened by 0 bases and J by 2 bases, with 10 bases between the two germline ends. Looked up from germline, CDR1 is MNHEY and CDR2 is SVGAGI. The CDR3 is made up of 16 amino acids. CDR3 loop: CASSYSSAPNTGELFF. The CDR3 region has the DNA TGTGCCAGCAGTTACTCCTCGGCACCTAACACCGGGGAGCTGTTTTTT.

The gene calls are TRBV11-2 and TRBJ2-1; no clear D gene. In germline, CDR1 is SGHAT, CDR2 FQNNGV. V was cut by 2 bases and J by 7 bases, with 15 bases left in between. The CDR3 runs 15 residues. CDR3 sequence: CASSLSGTDGNEQFF. In DNA, the CDR3 is TGTGCCAGCAGCTTATCCGGAACCGATGGGAATGAGCAGTTCTTC.